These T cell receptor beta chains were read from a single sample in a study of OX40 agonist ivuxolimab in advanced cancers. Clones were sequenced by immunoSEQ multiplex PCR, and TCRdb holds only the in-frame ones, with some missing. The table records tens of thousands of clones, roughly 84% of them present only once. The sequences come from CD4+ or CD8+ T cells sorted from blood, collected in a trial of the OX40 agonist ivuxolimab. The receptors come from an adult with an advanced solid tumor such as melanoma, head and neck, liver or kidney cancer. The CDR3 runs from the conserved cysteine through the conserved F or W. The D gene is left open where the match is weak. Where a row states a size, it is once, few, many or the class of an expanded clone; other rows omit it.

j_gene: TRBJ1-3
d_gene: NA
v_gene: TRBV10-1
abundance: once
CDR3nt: TGCGCCAGCAGTGATTCAGGGTTTGGAAACACCATATATTTT
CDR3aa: CASSDSGFGNTIYF

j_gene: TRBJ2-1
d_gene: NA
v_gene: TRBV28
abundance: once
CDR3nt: TGTGCCAGCAGTTTGCGTGGGAACAATGAGCAGTTCTTC
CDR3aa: CASSLRGNNEQFF

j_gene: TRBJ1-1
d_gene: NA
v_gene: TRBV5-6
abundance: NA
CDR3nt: TGTGCCAGCAGCTTGGATGACAGCCTCAACACTGAAGCTTTCTTT
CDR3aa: CASSLDDSLNTEAFF

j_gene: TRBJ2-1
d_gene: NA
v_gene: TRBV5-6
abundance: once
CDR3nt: TGTGCCAGCAGCTTGGGCAACTACAATGAGCAGTTCTTC
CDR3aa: CASSLGNYNEQFF

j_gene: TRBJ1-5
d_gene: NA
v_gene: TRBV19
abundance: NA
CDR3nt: TGTGCCAGTAGTCCGACCGGGGGTTATAGCAATCAGCCCCAGCATTTT
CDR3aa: CASSPTGGYSNQPQHF

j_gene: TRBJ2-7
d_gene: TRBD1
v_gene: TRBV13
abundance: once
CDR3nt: TGTGCCAGCAGCTTAGGTGGGACAGGGCGGGTCGAGCAGTACTTC
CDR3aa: CASSLGGTGRVEQYF

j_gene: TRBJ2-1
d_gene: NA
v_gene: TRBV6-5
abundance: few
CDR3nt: TGTGCCAGCAGTTCCTCCAGCTCCTACAATGAGCAGTTCTTC
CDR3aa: CASSSSSSYNEQFF

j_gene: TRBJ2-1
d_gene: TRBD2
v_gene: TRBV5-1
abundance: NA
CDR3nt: TGCGCCAGCAGCTTTAGCGGGAGGGCCGTGGATGAGCAGTTCTTC
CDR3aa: CASSFSGRAVDEQFF

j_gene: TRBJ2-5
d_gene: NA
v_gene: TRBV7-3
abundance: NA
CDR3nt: TGTGCCAGCAGCTTGGGAGGGGGCGGTGAGACCCAGTACTTC
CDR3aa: CASSLGGGGETQYF

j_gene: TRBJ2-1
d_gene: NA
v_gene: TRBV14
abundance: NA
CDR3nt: TGTGCCAGCCGACCCTTAGGGCTCGATGAGCAGTTCTTC
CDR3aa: CASRPLGLDEQFF

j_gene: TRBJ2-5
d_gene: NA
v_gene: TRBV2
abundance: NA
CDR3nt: TGTGCCAGCAGTGATGTCAGGGGTCAAGAGACCCAGTACTTC
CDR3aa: CASSDVRGQETQYF

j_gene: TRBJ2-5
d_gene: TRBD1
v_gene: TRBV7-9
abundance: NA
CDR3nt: TGTGCCAGCAGCTTAGCAGGCGACAGGGGGACCCAGTACTTC
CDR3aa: CASSLAGDRGTQYF

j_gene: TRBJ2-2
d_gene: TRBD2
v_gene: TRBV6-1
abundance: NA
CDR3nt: TGTGCCAGCAGTGAACTAGCGGGGGGGAACACCGGGGAGCTGTTTTTT
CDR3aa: CASSELAGGNTGELFF

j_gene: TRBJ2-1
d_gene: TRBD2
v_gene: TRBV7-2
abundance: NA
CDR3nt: TGTGCCAGCAGCCTAGATGGGACTAGCGGGGGTTGGGAGCAGTTCTTC
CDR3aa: CASSLDGTSGGWEQFF

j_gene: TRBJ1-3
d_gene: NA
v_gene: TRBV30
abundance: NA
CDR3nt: TGTGCCTGGAGCGATATAAGTAACACCATATATTTT
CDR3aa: CAWSDISNTIYF

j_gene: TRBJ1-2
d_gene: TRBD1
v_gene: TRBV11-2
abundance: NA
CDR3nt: TGTGCCAGCAGCTTAAGACAGGGAAGCTATGGCTACACCTTC
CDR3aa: CASSLRQGSYGYTF

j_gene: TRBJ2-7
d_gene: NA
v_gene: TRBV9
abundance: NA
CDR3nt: TGTGCCAGCAGCGTAGGGGGCGGGGACTACGAGCAGTACTTC
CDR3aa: CASSVGGGDYEQYF

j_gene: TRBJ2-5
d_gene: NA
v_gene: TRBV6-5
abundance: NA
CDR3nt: TGTGCCAGCAGTCGTAATACTAGCCCATCAGAGACCCAGTACTTC
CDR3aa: CASSRNTSPSETQYF

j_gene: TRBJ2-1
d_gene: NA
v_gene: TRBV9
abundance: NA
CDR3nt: TGTGCCAGCAGCGAATACAACAACAATGAGCAGTTCTTC
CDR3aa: CASSEYNNNEQFF

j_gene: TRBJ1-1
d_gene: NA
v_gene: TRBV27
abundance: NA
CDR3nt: TGTGCCAGCAGTTTAGTGGTGAACACTGAAGCTTTCTTT
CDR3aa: CASSLVVNTEAFF

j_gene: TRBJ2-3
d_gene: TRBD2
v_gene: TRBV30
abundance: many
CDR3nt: TGTGCCTGGAGAGAGGGGAGGGAGACAGATACGCAGTATTTT
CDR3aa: CAWREGRETDTQYF

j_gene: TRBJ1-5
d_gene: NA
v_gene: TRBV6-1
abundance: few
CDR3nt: TGTGCCAGCAGTGAAGACAGCCATCAGCCCCAGCATTTT
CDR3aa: CASSEDSHQPQHF

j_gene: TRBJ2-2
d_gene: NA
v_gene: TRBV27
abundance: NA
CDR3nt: TGTGCCAGCAGTTCCGCGAACACCGGGGAGCTGTTTTTT
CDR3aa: CASSSANTGELFF